The 4 T cell receptor beta chains reported below all come from one sample, sequenced in a study of blood T cells in healthy people across ages. For the second PCR, which ran for about 7 to 11 cycles, a sample-barcoded 5' primer and a J-beta primer mix were used. TCRdb independently ran MiXCR on the 5' RACE reads; one entry per CDR3 protein. The table has more than 700,000 distinct CDR3 sequences, around half seen once. Sequencing was carried out using blood. The source of these receptors is a man aged 80 or over in good health.

V is TRBV6-5 and J is TRBJ2-7; 10 nucleotides agree with TRBD2. Germline V CDR1 and CDR2: MNHEY, SVGAGI. The CDR3 extends over 16 amino acids. J gave up 2 bases and V 2 bases, and 6 bases lay outside the gene matches. The CDR3 region is CASSYRTAGGPYEQYF. Written as DNA, the CDR3 is TGTGCCAGCAGTTACCGAACAGCGGGAGGGCCCTACGAGCAGTACTTC.

Here the CDR3 reads CASSSTAGQGSYEQYF. Here the CDR3 DNA reads TGTGCCAGCAGCTCGACGGCGGGACAGGGATCCTACGAGCAGTACTTC. The chain uses TRBV5-6 and TRBJ2-7; 9 bases map to TRBD1. The germline V gene has CDR1 SGHDT and CDR2 YYEEEE. The length of the CDR3 is 16 residues. The V segment lost 3 bases and the J segment 1 base; nucleotides outside the gene matches: 8.

This clonotype was seen a handful of times. V usage is TRBV20-1 and J usage is TRBJ2-5; 9 bases line up with TRBD1. The CDR3 contains 15 residues. V gave up 5 bases and J gave up 5 bases; unmatched junction bases: 12. Germline V gene lookup returns CDR1 DFQATT and CDR2 SNEGSKA (reference sequence). CDR3 sequence: CSAAPGTGLGETQYF. DNA for the CDR3: TGCAGTGCTGCCCCCGGGACAGGGCTCGGGGAGACCCAGTACTTC.

This clonotype was counted between two and nine times. The chain couples TRBV6-4 to TRBJ2-7, with no clear D. The CDR3 covers 13 residues. Germline V gene sequence: CDR1 MRHNA, CDR2 SNTAGT. V shed 4 bases and J shed 4 bases, with 11 bases lying between them. CDR3 in DNA: TGTGCCAGCAGTGTCGACCTAGGGTACGAGCAGTACTTC. It yields the protein CASSVDLGYEQYF.